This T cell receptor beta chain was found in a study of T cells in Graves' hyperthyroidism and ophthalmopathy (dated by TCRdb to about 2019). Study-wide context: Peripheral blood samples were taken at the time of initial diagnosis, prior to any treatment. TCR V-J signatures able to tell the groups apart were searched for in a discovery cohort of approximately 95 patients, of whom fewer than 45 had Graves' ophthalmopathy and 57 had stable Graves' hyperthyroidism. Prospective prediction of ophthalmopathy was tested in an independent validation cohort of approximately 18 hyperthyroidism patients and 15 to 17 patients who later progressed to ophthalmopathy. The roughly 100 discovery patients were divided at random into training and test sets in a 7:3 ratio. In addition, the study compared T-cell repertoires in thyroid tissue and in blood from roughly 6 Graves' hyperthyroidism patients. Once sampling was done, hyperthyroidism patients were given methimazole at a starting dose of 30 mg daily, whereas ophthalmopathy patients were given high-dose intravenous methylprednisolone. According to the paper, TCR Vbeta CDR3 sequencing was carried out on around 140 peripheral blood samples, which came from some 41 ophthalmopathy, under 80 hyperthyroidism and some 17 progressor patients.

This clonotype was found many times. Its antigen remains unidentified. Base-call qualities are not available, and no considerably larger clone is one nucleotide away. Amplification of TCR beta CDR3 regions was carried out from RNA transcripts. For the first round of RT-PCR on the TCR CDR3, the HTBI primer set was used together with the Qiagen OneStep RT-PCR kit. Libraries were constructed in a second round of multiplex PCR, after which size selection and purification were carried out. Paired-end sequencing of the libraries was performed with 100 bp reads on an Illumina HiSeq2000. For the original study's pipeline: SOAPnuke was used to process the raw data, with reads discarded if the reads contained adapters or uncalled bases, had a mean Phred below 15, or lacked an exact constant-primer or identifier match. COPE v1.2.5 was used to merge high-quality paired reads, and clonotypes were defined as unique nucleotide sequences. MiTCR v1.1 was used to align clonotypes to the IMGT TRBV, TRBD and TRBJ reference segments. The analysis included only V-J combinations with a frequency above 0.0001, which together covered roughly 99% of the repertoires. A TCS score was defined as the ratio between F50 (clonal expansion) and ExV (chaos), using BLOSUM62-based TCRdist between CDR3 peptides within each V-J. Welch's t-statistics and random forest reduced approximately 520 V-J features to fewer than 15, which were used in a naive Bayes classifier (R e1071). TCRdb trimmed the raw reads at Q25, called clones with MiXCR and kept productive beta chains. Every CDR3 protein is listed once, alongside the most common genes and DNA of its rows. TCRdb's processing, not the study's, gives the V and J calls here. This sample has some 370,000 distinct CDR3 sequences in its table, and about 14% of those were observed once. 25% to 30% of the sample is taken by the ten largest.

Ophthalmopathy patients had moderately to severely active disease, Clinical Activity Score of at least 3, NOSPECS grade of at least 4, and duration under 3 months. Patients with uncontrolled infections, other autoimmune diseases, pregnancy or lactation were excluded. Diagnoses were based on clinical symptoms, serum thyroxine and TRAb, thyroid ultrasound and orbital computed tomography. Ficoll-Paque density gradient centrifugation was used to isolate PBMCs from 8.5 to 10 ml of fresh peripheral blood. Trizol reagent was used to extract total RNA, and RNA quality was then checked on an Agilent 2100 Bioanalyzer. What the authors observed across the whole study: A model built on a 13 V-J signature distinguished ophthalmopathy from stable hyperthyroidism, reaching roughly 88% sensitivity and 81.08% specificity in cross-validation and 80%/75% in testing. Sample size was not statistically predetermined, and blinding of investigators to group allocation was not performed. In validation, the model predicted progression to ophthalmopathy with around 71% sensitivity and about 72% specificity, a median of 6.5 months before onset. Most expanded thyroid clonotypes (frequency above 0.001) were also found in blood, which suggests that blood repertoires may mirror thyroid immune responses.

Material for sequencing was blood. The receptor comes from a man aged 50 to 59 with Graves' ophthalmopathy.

For the CDR3, the sequence is CASSLPGEGEQYF. The nucleotide sequence is given as TGCGCCAGCAGCTTGCCCGGGGAGGGAGAGCAGTACTTC. This receptor chain uses TRBV5-1 and TRBJ2-7; 7 middle bases align to TRBD2. CDR1 SGHRS and CDR2 YFSETQ were looked up in the germline V gene. Including cysteine and phenylalanine, the CDR3 has 13 amino acids. Only CDR3 DNA remains: 39 bases, in frame from the first base. Trimmed from V: 1 base; trimmed from J: 7 bases; junction bases lacking a gene match: 5.